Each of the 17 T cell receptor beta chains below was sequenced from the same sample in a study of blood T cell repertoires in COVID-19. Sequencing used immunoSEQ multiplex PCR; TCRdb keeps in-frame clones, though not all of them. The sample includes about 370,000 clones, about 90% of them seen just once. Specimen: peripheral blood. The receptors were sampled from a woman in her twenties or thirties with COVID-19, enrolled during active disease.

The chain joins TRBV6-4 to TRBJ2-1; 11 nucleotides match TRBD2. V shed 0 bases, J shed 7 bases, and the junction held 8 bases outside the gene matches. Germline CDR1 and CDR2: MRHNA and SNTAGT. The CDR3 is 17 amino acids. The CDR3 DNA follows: TGTGCCAGCAGTGACTCGGGCGAGCTAGCGGGAGGAAATGAGCAGTTCTTC. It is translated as CASSDSGELAGGNEQFF.

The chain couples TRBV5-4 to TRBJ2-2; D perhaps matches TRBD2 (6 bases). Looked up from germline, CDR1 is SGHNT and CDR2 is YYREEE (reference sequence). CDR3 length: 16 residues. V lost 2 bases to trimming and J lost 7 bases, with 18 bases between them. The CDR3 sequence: CASSLTHPSVGGELFF. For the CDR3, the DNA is TGTGCCAGCAGCTTAACACATCCTAGCGTCGGCGGGGAGCTGTTTTTT.

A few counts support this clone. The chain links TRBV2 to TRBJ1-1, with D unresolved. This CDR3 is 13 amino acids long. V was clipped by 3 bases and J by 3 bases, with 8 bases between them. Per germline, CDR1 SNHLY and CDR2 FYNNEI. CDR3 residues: CASSESSYTEAFF. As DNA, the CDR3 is TGTGCCAGCAGTGAGTCCAGTTACACTGAAGCTTTCTTT.

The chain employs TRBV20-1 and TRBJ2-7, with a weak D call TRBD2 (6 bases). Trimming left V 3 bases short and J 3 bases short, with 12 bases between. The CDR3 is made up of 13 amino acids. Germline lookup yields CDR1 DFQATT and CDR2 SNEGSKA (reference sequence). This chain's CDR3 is CSASWRERYEQYF. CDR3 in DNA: TGCAGTGCTAGTTGGAGGGAACGCTACGAGCAGTACTTC.

The CDR3 bases are TGTGCCAGTAGACCGGGACAGTACACAGATACGCAGTATTTT. Amino acid sequence: CASRPGQYTDTQYF. V usage is TRBV19 and J usage is TRBJ2-3; TRBD1 matches 7 bases. The V and J ends lost 6 bases and 2 bases, in that order; junction bases with no gene match: 5. CDR1 is LNHDA, CDR2 SQIVND, per germline (reference sequence). There are 14 residues in the CDR3.

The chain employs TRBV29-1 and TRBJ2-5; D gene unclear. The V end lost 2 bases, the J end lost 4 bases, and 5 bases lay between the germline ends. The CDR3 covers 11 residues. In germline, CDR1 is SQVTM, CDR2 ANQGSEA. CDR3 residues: CSVELLETQYF. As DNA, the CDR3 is TGCAGCGTTGAACTGTTAGAGACCCAGTACTTC.

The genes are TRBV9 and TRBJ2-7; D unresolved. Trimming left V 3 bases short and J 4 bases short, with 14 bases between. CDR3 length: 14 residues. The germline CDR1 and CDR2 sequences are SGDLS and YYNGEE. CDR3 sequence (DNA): TGTGCCAGCAGCGAGACTGTACCCGCATACGAGCAGTACTTC. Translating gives CASSETVPAYEQYF.

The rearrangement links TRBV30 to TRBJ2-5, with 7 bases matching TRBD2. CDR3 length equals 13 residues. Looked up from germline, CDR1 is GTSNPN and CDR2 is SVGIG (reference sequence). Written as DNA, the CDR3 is TGTGCGACCCGGACTTCGGGAGGTGAGACCCAGTACTTC. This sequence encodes CATRTSGGETQYF.

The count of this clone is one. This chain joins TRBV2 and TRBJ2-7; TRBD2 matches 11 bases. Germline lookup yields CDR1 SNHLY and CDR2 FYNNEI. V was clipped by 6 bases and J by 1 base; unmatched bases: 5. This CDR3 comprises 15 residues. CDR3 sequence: CASRGGTSGSYEQYF. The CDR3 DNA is TGTGCCAGCAGGGGGGGGACTAGCGGATCCTACGAGCAGTACTTC.

Here the CDR3 reads CASSSRQGAHQPQHF. The CDR3 DNA is TGTGCCAGCTCATCGAGACAGGGGGCTCATCAGCCCCAGCATTTT. This chain uses TRBV18 with TRBJ1-5, with 10 bases aligning to TRBD1. The CDR3 is 15 amino acids. Germline V gene sequence: CDR1 KGHSH, CDR2 LQKENI. Unmatched junction bases numbered 6, after V lost 5 bases and J lost 5 bases. The whole variable domain, remainder taken from reference TRBV18 and TRBJ1-5, is NAGVMQNPRHLVRRRGQEARLRCSPMKGHSHVYWYRQLPEEGLKFMVYLQKENIIDESGMPKERFSAEFPKEGPSILRIQQVVRGDSAAYFCASSSRQGAHQPQHFGDGTRLSIL.

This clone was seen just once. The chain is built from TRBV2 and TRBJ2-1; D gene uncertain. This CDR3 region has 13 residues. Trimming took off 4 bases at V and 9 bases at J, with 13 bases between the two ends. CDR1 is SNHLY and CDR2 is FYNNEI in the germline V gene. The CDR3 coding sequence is TGTGCCAGCAGTGCGGTCGTCTCAAGTGAGCAGTTCTTC. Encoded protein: CASSAVVSSEQFF.

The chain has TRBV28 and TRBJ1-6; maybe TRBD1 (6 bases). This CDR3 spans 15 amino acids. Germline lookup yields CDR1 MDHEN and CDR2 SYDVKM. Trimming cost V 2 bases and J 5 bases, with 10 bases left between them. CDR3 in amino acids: CASSLRTGNNSPLHF. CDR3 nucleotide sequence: TGTGCCAGCAGTTTACGAACAGGGAATAATTCACCCCTCCACTTT.

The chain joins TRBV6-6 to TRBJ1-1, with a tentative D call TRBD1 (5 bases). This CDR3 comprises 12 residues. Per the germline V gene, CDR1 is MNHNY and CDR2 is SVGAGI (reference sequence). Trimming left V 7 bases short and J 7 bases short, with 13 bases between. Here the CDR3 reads CASIRGTDEAFF. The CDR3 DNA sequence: TGTGCCAGCATTAGGGGAACGGATGAAGCTTTCTTT.

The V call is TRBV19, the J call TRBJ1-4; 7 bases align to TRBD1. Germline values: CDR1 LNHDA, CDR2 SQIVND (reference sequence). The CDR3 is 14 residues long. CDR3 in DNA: TGTGCATCAAGACAGGGACCGGGGAATGAAAAACTGTTTTTT. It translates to CASRQGPGNEKLFF.

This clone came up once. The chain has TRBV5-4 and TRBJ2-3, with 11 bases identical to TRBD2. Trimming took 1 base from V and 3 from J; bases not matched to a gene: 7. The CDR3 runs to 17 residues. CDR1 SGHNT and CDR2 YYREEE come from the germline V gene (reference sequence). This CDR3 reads CASSLYLAGGRTDTQYF. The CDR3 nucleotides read TGTGCCAGCAGCTTGTACCTAGCGGGAGGAAGGACAGATACGCAGTATTTT.

The CDR3, as DNA: TGTGCCAGCAGTCTGACAGGGAACGGCCTCTACGAGCAGTACTTC. Translating it yields CASSLTGNGLYEQYF. The genes are TRBV27 and TRBJ2-7; TRBD1 matches at 7 bases. This CDR3 is 15 amino acids long. Trimming cost V 5 bases and J 3 bases; bases outside gene matches: 10. Germline V CDR1 and CDR2: MNHEY, SMNVEV (reference sequence).

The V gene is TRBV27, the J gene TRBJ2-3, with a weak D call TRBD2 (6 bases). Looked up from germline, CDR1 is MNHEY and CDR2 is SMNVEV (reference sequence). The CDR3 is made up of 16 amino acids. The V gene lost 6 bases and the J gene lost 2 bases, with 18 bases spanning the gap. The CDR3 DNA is TGTGCCAGCAGATCCCCCCTGCGGGGCCTCACAGATACGCAGTATTTT. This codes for CASRSPLRGLTDTQYF.